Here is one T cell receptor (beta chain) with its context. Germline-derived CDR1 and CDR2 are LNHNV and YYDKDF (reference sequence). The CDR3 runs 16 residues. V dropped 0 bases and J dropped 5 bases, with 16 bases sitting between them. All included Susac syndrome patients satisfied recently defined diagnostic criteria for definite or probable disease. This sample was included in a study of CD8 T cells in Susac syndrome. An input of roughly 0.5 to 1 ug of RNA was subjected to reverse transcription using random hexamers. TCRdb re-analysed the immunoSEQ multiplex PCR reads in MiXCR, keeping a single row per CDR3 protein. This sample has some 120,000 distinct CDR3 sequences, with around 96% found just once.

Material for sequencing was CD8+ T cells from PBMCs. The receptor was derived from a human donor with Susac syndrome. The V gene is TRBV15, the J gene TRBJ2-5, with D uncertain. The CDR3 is CATSRESYARFETQYF. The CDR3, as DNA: TGTGCCACCAGCAGAGAATCATATGCTCGTTTCGAGACCCAGTACTTC.